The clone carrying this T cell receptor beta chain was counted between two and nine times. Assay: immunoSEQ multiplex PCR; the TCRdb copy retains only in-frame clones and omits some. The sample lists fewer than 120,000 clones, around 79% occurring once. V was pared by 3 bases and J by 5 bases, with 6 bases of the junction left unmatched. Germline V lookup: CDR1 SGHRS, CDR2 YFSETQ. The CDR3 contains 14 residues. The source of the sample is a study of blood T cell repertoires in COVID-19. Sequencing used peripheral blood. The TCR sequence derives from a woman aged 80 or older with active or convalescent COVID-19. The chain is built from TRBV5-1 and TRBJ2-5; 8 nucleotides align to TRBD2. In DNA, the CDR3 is TGCGCCAGCAGCTCCCAGCGGGAGCCGGAGACCCAGTACTTC. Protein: CASSSQREPETQYF.